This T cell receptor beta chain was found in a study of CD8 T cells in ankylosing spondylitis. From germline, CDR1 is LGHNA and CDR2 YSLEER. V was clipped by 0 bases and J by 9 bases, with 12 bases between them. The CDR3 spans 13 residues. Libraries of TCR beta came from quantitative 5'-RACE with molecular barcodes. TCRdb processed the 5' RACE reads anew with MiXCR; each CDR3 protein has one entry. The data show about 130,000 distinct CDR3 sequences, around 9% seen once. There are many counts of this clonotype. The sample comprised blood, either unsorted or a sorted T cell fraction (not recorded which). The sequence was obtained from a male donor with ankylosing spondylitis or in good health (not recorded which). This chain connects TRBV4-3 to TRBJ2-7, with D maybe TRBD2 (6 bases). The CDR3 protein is CASSQDILSGQYF. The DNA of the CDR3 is TGCGCCAGCAGCCAAGATATACTTAGCGGGCAGTACTTC.